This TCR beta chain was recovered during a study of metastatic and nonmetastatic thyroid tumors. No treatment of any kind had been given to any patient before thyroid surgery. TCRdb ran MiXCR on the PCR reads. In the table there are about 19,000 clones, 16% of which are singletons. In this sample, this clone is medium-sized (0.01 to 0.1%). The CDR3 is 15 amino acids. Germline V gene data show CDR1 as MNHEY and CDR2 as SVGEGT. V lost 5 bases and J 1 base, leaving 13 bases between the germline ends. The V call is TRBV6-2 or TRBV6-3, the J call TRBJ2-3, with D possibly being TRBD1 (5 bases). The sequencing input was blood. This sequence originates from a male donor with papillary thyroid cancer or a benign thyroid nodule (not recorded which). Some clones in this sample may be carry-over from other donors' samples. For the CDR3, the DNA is TGTGCCAGCAGTAACAGGCGGAAGGGCACAGATACGCAGTATTTT. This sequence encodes CASSNRRKGTDTQYF.